The T cell receptor beta chain under discussion was sequenced for a study of T cells in Graves' hyperthyroidism and ophthalmopathy. Among ophthalmopathy patients, the Clinical Activity Score reached at least 3, the NOSPECS grade reached at least 4, and duration remained under 3 months. CDR1 is SGHRS and CDR2 is YFSETQ in the germline V gene. The CDR3 loop spans 13 amino acids. The CDR3 regions of TCR beta were amplified from RNA transcripts. HTBI primers were employed in a first-round RT-PCR of the TCR CDR3. TCRdb re-derived calls from the multiplex PCR reads in MiXCR, one entry per CDR3 protein. The table records 400,000 to 550,000 distinct CDR3 sequences, 24% of them present only once. Details on this clonotype: At one end, the junction sequence differs from germline, possibly due to a read error.

Material: blood. This sequence joins TRBV5-1 and TRBJ2-5; D may be TRBD1 or TRBD2 (5 bases each). The TCR originated in a woman in her thirties with Graves' ophthalmopathy. The CDR3 sequence is CASSWDEQGTQYF. The CDR3 DNA follows: TGCGCCAGCAGCTGGGACGAGCAAGGGACCCAGTACTTC.